The rows below give T cell receptor beta chains drawn from one sample of a study of T cell responses to AZD1222 COVID-19 vaccine. The assay was immunoSEQ multiplex PCR, and TCRdb's table has in-frame clones only and misses some. The sample records about 140,000 clones, around 88% being singletons. Sequences were derived from peripheral blood, sampled on day 0 of AZD1222 vaccination. The receptors were sampled from an adult in good health. The conserved cysteine and the conserved F or W are not part of the CDR3 here.

v_gene: TRBV9
CDR3aa: ASSVVGSLSEQF

v_gene: TRBV2
CDR3aa: ASRNNWFLSSGNTIY

v_gene: TRBV9
CDR3aa: ASSVETVNTEAF

v_gene: TRBV9
CDR3aa: ASSVGGETYNEQF

v_gene: TRBV24-1
CDR3aa: ATSGRQGAHGANVLT

v_gene: TRBV19
CDR3aa: ASSINGWTEAF

v_gene: TRBV18
CDR3aa: ASSPGTGAIKVYGYT

v_gene: TRBV7-9
CDR3aa: ASSIGLTEAF

v_gene: TRBV7-9
CDR3aa: ASSLGLAGEQY

v_gene: TRBV12-3/TRBV12-4
CDR3aa: ASSRQVRQPQH

v_gene: TRBV10-1
CDR3aa: ASSDRRPGQGSGDTQY

v_gene: TRBV6-2/TRBV6-3
CDR3aa: ASSWDGPSYEQY

v_gene: TRBV5-5
CDR3aa: ASSQTVIAGTNTGELF

v_gene: TRBV19
CDR3aa: ASTLRVGGRDTQY

v_gene: TRBV30
CDR3aa: AWMWTAYGYT

v_gene: TRBV14
CDR3aa: ASSQEETQY

v_gene: TRBV4-2
CDR3aa: ASSQDRVSGYGYT

v_gene: TRBV5-3
CDR3aa: ARDKETGPLGNTIY

v_gene: TRBV27
CDR3aa: ASSLTAREVIGELF

v_gene: TRBV27
CDR3aa: ASSRGLAVYEQY

v_gene: TRBV5-1
CDR3aa: ASSLFLQGNTEAF

v_gene: TRBV7-3
CDR3aa: ASSRDSGSSADTQY

v_gene: TRBV6-2/TRBV6-3
CDR3aa: ASSYLGTSGNNEQF

v_gene: TRBV7-9
CDR3aa: ASSFRGSNTGELF

v_gene: TRBV6-5
CDR3aa: ASSTGQRVGGELF

v_gene: TRBV6-5
CDR3aa: ASTSGQGVYGYT

v_gene: TRBV13
CDR3aa: ASTGGRVSSYEQY

v_gene: TRBV11-3
CDR3aa: ASSLNGPDTGELF

v_gene: TRBV7-2
CDR3aa: ASSFPTSYEQY

v_gene: TRBV19
CDR3aa: ASSNTHYGEKLF

v_gene: TRBV4-1
CDR3aa: ASSPQDRGNEKLF

v_gene: TRBV30
CDR3aa: AWRGGESYNEQF

v_gene: TRBV12-2
CDR3aa: ASRDLGAVNTIY

v_gene: TRBV7-2
CDR3aa: ASSLGAQGPYEQY

v_gene: TRBV6-4
CDR3aa: ASSATDSSHAQF

v_gene: TRBV23-1
CDR3aa: ASSQVGTGNQPQH

v_gene: TRBV3-1/TRBV3-2
CDR3aa: ASSQYRGTVNTEAF

v_gene: TRBV2
CDR3aa: ASSVGDQRREQY

v_gene: TRBV10-1
CDR3aa: ASSEGRATGELF

v_gene: TRBV24-1
CDR3aa: ATSESRNTEAF

v_gene: TRBV6-5
CDR3aa: ASSYHRGGSGNTIY

v_gene: TRBV6-2/TRBV6-3
CDR3aa: ASSYPTSPPPWSDNEQF

v_gene: TRBV7-9
CDR3aa: ASSFRGEQY

v_gene: TRBV30
CDR3aa: AWTRASNEQF

v_gene: TRBV4-1
CDR3aa: ASSQTWGGPYNEQF

v_gene: TRBV29-1
CDR3aa: SVELTGFSQETQY

v_gene: TRBV5-4
CDR3aa: ASSSPMLAVQETQY

v_gene: TRBV4-1
CDR3aa: ASSQDLVNTEAF

v_gene: TRBV15
CDR3aa: ATSRTGDGYT

v_gene: TRBV27
CDR3aa: ASSHRGWETQY

v_gene: TRBV2
CDR3aa: ASSEVREPQH

v_gene: TRBV7-9
CDR3aa: ASSSAGNTIY

v_gene: TRBV28
CDR3aa: ASSTAQNYGYT

v_gene: TRBV21-1
CDR3aa: ASSAPWRLARAYNEQF

v_gene: TRBV5-5
CDR3aa: ASSFPREGGGYT